The rows below give T cell receptor beta chains drawn from one sample of a study of OX40 agonist ivuxolimab in advanced cancers. Libraries were prepared by immunoSEQ multiplex PCR; TCRdb keeps only in-frame clonotypes and omits some of them. The sample holds some 85,000 clones; 88% are singletons and the top ten take about 0.31%. The sequencing used CD4+ or CD8+ T cells sorted from blood, collected in a trial of the OX40 agonist ivuxolimab. These receptors all stem from an adult with an advanced solid tumor such as melanoma, head and neck, liver or kidney cancer. Each CDR3 is given with its conserved first and last residue. The D gene is left open where the match is weak. Expanded clones are given a class, and other clones once, few, many or no size at all.

J gene | clone size | V gene | D gene | CDR3 DNA | CDR3 protein
TRBJ2-1 | NA | TRBV18 | NA | TGTGCCAGCTCACCGTTTCTCCGTAATGAGCAGTTCTTC | CASSPFLRNEQFF
TRBJ1-1 | NA | TRBV6-1 | NA | TGTGCCAGCAGTGAAAGGGGCGAAGGTCGAACTGAAGCTTTCTTT | CASSERGEGRTEAFF
TRBJ2-5 | NA | TRBV5-1 | TRBD2 | TGCGCCAGCAGTCCAGGGCGGGGGGGCATGGAGACCCAGTACTTC | CASSPGRGGMETQYF
TRBJ2-2 | NA | TRBV5-1 | NA | TGCGCCAGCAGGGTGTCGGGGTCGAACACCGGGGAGCTGTTTTTT | CASRVSGSNTGELFF
TRBJ2-1 | NA | TRBV11-2 | TRBD1 | TGTGCCAGCAGCTTGGAGAGGGGGCCGTTCGATGAGCAGTTCTTC | CASSLERGPFDEQFF
TRBJ2-7 | NA | TRBV6-4 | TRBD1 | TGTGCCAGCAGTGTAAGTTTTGGACAGGCCTACGAGCAGTACTTC | CASSVSFGQAYEQYF
TRBJ1-5 | few | TRBV4-1 | TRBD1 | TGCGCCAGCAGCCAAGCGGACAGGGAGCATCAGCCCCAGCATTTT | CASSQADREHQPQHF
TRBJ1-2 | NA | TRBV2 | NA | TGTGCCAGCAGTGACGGGCAGGCCCATGGCTACACCTTC | CASSDGQAHGYTF
TRBJ2-5 | NA | TRBV2 | TRBD2 | TGTGCCAGCAGTGAACTCTGGGTAGGAGCGGGGCAAGAGACCCAGTACTTC | CASSELWVGAGQETQYF
TRBJ1-1 | NA | TRBV25-1 | NA | TGTGCCACCTTGAGCGGGGGCACTGAAGCTTTCTTT | CATLSGGTEAFF
TRBJ1-3 | NA | TRBV5-5 | NA | TGTGCCAGCAGCTCCTACAGGGGAAACACCATATATTTT | CASSSYRGNTIYF
TRBJ1-1 | NA | TRBV30 | NA | TGTGCCTGGATAGGAAGGGGCAACAGGCTTGGGACTGAAGCTTTCTTT | CAWIGRGNRLGTEAFF
TRBJ2-3 | NA | TRBV19 | NA | TGTGCCAGTAGCTCGGGGGGCGCCCGCACAGATACGCAGTATTTT | CASSSGGARTDTQYF
TRBJ2-5 | NA | TRBV7-2 | TRBD2 | TGTGCCAGCACCCCCGGGGGTAGCGGGGCGGAGACCCAGTACTTC | CASTPGGSGAETQYF
TRBJ1-1 | NA | TRBV6-5 | NA | TGTGCCAGCAGTTACGCGATGGCCCCCCTAGCAACTGAAGCTTTCTTT | CASSYAMAPLATEAFF
TRBJ1-5 | NA | TRBV19 | NA | TGTGCCAGTAGACCGGGGGGGATTAGCAATCAGCCCCAGCATTTT | CASRPGGISNQPQHF
TRBJ1-2 | NA | TRBV5-1 | TRBD1 | TGCGCCAGCAGCTTGGGGACAGGGGGCTATGGCTACACCTTC | CASSLGTGGYGYTF
TRBJ2-5 | NA | TRBV7-2 | TRBD2 | TGTGCCAGCAGCTTAGACGGCTCGGGGGGAGAGACCCAGTACTTC | CASSLDGSGGETQYF
TRBJ2-1 | NA | TRBV7-3 | TRBD2 | TGTGCCAGCAGCCCACGACTGTCTAGCGGGGGGGCTGGGAGGTCCTACAATGAGCAGTTCTTC | CASSPRLSSGGAGRSYNEQFF
TRBJ2-5 | NA | TRBV19 | NA | TGTGCCAGTAGTACGGGCTTAATGGAGACCCAGTACTTC | CASSTGLMETQYF
TRBJ2-7 | few | TRBV11-2 | TRBD2 | TGTGCCAGCAGCTTTAATCCGGGAGGCGTGGGGGAGCAGTACTTC | CASSFNPGGVGEQYF
TRBJ2-1 | NA | TRBV6-5 | TRBD2 | TGTGCCAGCAGTTACGGACTAGCGCGTGAGCAGTTCTTC | CASSYGLAREQFF
TRBJ1-2 | NA | TRBV5-8 | TRBD1 | TGTGCCAGCAGCCCGAGGACAGGGATCTATGGCTACACCTTC | CASSPRTGIYGYTF
TRBJ2-5 | few | TRBV9 | TRBD2 | TGTGCCAGCAGCCCCAGAGAAGGTGTGCGGGGGGGCCTTCGGGGAGAGACCCAGTACTTC | CASSPREGVRGGLRGETQYF
TRBJ1-1 | once | TRBV19 | TRBD1 | TGTGCCAGTAGATATATACAGGGGGCGCGTAATGAAGCTTTCTTT | CASRYIQGARNEAFF
TRBJ2-3 | NA | TRBV11-2 | TRBD1 | TGTGCCAGCAGCGGAGGACAGGGAGTGAATACGCAGTATTTT | CASSGGQGVNTQYF
TRBJ2-1 | NA | TRBV5-1 | NA | TGCGCCAGCAGCCCTAAGGATAGCGGCCATGAGCAGTTCTTC | CASSPKDSGHEQFF
TRBJ2-1 | NA | TRBV14 | TRBD1 | TGTGCCAGCAGCCAAGATAGGGGGCAAGGAGCAATAGCTATTTTGAATGAGCAGTTCTTC | CASSQDRGQGAIAILNEQFF
TRBJ1-2 | NA | TRBV19 | TRBD1 | TGTGCCAGTAGGGCCTCCGGGACAGGGAATGGCTACACCTTC | CASRASGTGNGYTF
TRBJ1-1 | NA | TRBV4-1 | NA | TGCGCCAGCAGCCAAGTTCCTCAGCTGCCCACGGATGCTTTCTTT | CASSQVPQLPTDAFF
TRBJ2-1 | NA | TRBV5-4 | NA | TGTGCCAGCAGCCGACGAGAGACCGGGGGTGAGCAGTTCTTC | CASSRRETGGEQFF
TRBJ1-4 | NA | TRBV5-1 | TRBD1 | TGCGCCAGCAGCTTGACCGGACAGGGGAGGAGTGAAAAACTGTTTTTT | CASSLTGQGRSEKLFF
TRBJ1-5 | NA | TRBV27 | NA | TGTGCCAGCAGTTTAAACAGTCCGAGCGGTAGTCAGCCCCAGCATTTT | CASSLNSPSGSQPQHF